The table lists the clone carrying this T cell receptor (beta chain) with many counts. RNA transcripts served as the template for amplifying TCR beta CDR3 regions. Using the HTBI primer set, a first-round RT-PCR was run on the TCR CDR3. MiXCR, run by TCRdb on the multiplex PCR reads, gives a single entry per CDR3 protein. The sample shows 300,000 or so distinct CDR3 sequences, around 20% of them seen only once. The data are from a study of T cells in Graves' hyperthyroidism and ophthalmopathy. Newly diagnosed hyperthyroidism, duration under 2 months, in patients aged 18 to 65. CDR3 size: 17 residues. Losses at the gene ends were 5 bases for V and 2 bases for J; bases not matched to a gene: 10. Per germline, CDR1 MDHEN and CDR2 SYDVKM.

Sequencing input: blood. The sequence came from a woman between 45 and 60 years old with Graves' hyperthyroidism. This chain connects TRBV28 to TRBJ1-3; 9 nucleotides match TRBD1. The CDR3 loop reads CASSPDRGQETGNTIYF. The CDR3 DNA is TGTGCCAGCAGTCCGGACAGGGGACAGGAGACTGGAAACACCATATATTTT.